This TCR beta chain was captured by sequencing in a study of control samples from healthy donors and cancer patients. Sequencing used immunoSEQ multiplex PCR; TCRdb keeps in-frame clones, though not all of them. The sample yields 99,000 or so clones, 83% seen once. The sample comprised blood. The receptor was derived from a woman aged 45-65 years in good health.

Written as DNA, the CDR3 is TGCGCCAGCAGCCAAGAAGTTGCGGGGACTAGCGTTAGTTTAGGTGGGACCGGGGAGCTGTTTTTT. Its protein is CASSQEVAGTSVSLGGTGELFF. The V and J genes are TRBV4-3 and TRBJ2-2, with 10 positions matching TRBD2. The germline V gene has CDR1 LGHNA and CDR2 YSLEER. There are 22 residues in the CDR3. V was clipped by 0 bases and J by 5 bases; unmatched bases: 21.